This T cell receptor (beta chain) emerged from a study of blood T cell repertoires in COVID-19. Between the trimmed V and J ends, which lost 1 base and 4 bases, there was a span of 4 bases. CDR3 length equals 12 residues. Germline V gives CDR1 SGHRS, CDR2 YFSETQ. Data came from immunoSEQ multiplex PCR; TCRdb stores just in-frame clones and leaves some out. The sample carries under 250,000 clones, about 85% recorded once. The chain combines TRBV5-1 with TRBJ2-3, with D uncertain. Source material: peripheral blood. This receptor was obtained from a man aged 30-40 years who had recovered from COVID-19. CDR3 coding DNA: TGCGCCAGCAGCTTGCGGGCAGATACGCAGTATTTT. Its protein product is CASSLRADTQYF. The full variable domain, in which reference TRBV5-1 and TRBJ2-3 provide the parts outside the CDR3, is KAGVTQTPRYLIKTRGQQVTLSCSPISGHRSVSWYQQTPGQGLQFLFEYFSETQRNKGNFPGRFSGRQFSNSRSEMNVSTLELGDSALYLCASSLRADTQYFGPGTRLTVL.